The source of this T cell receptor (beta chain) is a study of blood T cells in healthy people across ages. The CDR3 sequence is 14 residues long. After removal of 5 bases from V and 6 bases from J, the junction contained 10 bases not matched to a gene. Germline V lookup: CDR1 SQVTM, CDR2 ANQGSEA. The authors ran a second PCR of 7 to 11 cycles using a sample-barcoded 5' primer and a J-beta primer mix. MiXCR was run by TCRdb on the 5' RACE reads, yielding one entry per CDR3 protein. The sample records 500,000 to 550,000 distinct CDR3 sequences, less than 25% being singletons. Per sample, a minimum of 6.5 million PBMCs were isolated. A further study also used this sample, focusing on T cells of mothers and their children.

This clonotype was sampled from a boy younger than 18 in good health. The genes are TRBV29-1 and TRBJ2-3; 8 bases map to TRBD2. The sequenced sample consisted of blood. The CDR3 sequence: CSVCTSGRSDTQYF. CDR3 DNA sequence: TGCAGCGTTTGTACTAGCGGTAGATCGGATACGCAGTATTTT.